This TCR beta chain was identified in a study of human T cells and chemical hapten exposure. Noted time point: patch test 2, 6 weeks after DPC sensitization. As to treatment: therapeutic diphenylcyclopropenone sensitization with weekly scalp DPC. Study-level points and caveats: Patch test score rose with PT1 expanded TCRs, significant at 8, 16, 32, not 4. The number of TCRs over 1 in 1000 frequency stayed unchanged after DPC.

Individual cDNA molecules received unique molecular identifiers in the library. MiXCR was run by TCRdb on the RACE reads, yielding one entry per CDR3 protein. The sample shows about 54,000 distinct CDR3 sequences, about 9.9% of them seen only once. The ends were cut back, 3 bases at V and 5 bases at J, with 13 bases in the middle. This CDR3 is built from 14 residues. Germline assignment: CDR1 LGHDT and CDR2 YNNKEL (reference sequence). This clonotype was recorded at least ten times. Its antigen is still unknown. This sequence joins TRBV3-1 and TRBJ1-1; D might be TRBD1 (5 bases). Material: whole blood, obtained in connection with sensitization to the hapten diphenylcyclopropenone (DPC). The TCR sequence derives from a woman aged 45 to 65 with alopecia areata. Some clones in this sample may be carry-over from other donors' samples. The CDR3 sequence: CASSQGAGGTEAFF. CDR3 bases: TGTGCCAGCAGCCAGGGAGCCGGGGGTACTGAAGCTTTCTTT.